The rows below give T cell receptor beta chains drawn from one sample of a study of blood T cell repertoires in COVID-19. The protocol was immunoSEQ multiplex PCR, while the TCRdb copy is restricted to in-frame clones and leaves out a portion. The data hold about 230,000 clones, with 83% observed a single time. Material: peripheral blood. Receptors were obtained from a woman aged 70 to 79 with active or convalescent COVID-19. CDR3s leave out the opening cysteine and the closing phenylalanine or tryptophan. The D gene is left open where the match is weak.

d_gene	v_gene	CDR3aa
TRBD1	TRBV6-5	ASRMDRDSYGYT
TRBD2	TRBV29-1	SVVRLAGFRSYNEQF
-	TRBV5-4	ASSPRGTNEKLF
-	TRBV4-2	ASSPQGGSNQPQH
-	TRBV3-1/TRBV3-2	ASSQPGNTEAF
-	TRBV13	ASSLTPRVNTEAF
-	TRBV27	ASFGGVAF
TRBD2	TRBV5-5	ASSPRLAGTYYEQY
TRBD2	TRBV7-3	ASSPGGPSTDTQY
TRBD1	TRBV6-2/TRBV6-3	ASSSQGIYGYT
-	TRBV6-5	ASRWGGNTEAF
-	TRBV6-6	ASSYLGGTEAF
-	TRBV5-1	ASSLQLGDMNTEAF
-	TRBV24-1	ATSGRGWNEQF
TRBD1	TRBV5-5	ASSKTGNSNQPQH
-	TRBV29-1	SVEVPTPAGAYEQY
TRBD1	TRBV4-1	ASSQEGNRGFEQF
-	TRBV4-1	ASSQEVTGAGELF
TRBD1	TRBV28	ASSPGTGLNYGYT
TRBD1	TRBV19	ASSLGQGTYEQY
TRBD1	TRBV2	ASRQGAGETQY
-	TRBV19	ASSSEQANNQPQH
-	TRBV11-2	ASSLALVDRNTQY
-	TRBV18	ASTQGNYGYT
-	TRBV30	AWSVSSNQPQH
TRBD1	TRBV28	ASSPRTGGYT
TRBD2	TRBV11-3	ASSLSGRAGGEQF
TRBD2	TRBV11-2	ASSFGAGGGTDTQY
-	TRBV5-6	ASSLKQTSSTYTQY
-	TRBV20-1	SASKGFADTQY
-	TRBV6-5	ASTETIYEQY
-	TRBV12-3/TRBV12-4	ASGSGQGEEF
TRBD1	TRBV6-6	ATNPGQGGLGEKLF
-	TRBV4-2	ASSQDTGYNEKLF
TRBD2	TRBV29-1	SAGSGSKADTQY
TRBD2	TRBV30	AWSKAGEQETQY
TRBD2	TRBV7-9	ASSAGLAGAYQETQY
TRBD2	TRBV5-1	ASSTLTSGKPEQY
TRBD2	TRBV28	ASSLLGLAGADEQF
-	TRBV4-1	ASSHHASGSDNEQF
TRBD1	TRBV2	ASSELGQGADTQY